The sample holds one count of the clone carrying this TCR beta chain. Profiling relied on immunoSEQ multiplex PCR, and the TCRdb table lists in-frame clones only, not all of them. The sample has around 220,000 clones; 85% to 90% are singletons. The data are from a study of blood T cell repertoires in COVID-19. Germline V gene data show CDR1 as MNHEY and CDR2 as SVGAGI. The CDR3 totals 14 residues. With V trimmed by 8 bases and J by 5 bases, 11 bases remained unmatched. The sequence derives from a man between 50 and 59 years old with acute or convalescent COVID-19. The rearrangement links TRBV6-5 to TRBJ2-5; 7 bases fit TRBD2. Sequencing was carried out using peripheral blood. The CDR3 sequence is CASSVGGAVETQYF. CDR3 bases: TGTGCCAGCTCAGTGGGAGGGGCTGTGGAGACCCAGTACTTC.